These T cell receptor beta chains were read from a single sample in a study of PD-L1 blockade in urothelial cancer. Produced via immunoSEQ multiplex PCR; TCRdb's table is partial and in-frame only. The table shows about 38,000 clones, with over 70% occurring only once. Source: PBMCs, taken around atezolizumab (anti-PD-L1) treatment. Receptor source: a man aged 60 to 69 with urothelial cancer. Each CDR3 is given with its conserved first and last residue. A D gene is named only where the DNA matches it firmly. Expanded clones are given a class, and other clones once, few, many or no size at all.

>TRBJ2-1|TRBV30|TRBD2|.
CAWSAGLGTNEQFF
TGTGCCTGGAGTGCTGGACTAGGTACGAATGAGCAGTTCTTC
>TRBJ2-5|TRBV9|.|.
CASSVAFQETQYF
TGTGCCAGCAGCGTAGCGTTCCAAGAGACCCAGTACTTC
>TRBJ2-7|TRBV13|TRBD2|.
CASSSRPGTSASYEQYF
TGTGCCAGCAGCTCCCGCCCCGGGACTAGCGCGTCCTACGAGCAGTACTTC
>TRBJ1-4|TRBV7-9|.|.
CASSDYRDRSTNEKLFF
TGTGCCAGCAGCGACTACAGGGACCGTTCAACTAATGAAAAACTGTTTTTT
>TRBJ2-7|TRBV21-1|.|.
CASLKRAGGRPRYF
TGTGCCAGCCTCAAACGGGCAGGGGGACGACCGAGGTACTTC
>TRBJ1-2|TRBV25-1|.|.
CASSGTGINYGYTF
TGTGCCAGCAGTGGAACAGGGATTAACTATGGCTACACCTTC
>TRBJ1-2|TRBV21-1|.|.
CASTKDRGWFIYGYTF
TGTGCCAGCACCAAGGACAGGGGATGGTTTATCTATGGCTACACCTTC
>TRBJ1-1|TRBV7-9|.|.
CASSLVSEAFF
TGTGCCAGCAGCTTAGTTAGTGAAGCTTTCTTT
>TRBJ2-5|TRBV28|TRBD2|.
CASSSAGGGETQYF
TGTGCCAGCAGTTCGGCGGGGGGCGGAGAGACCCAGTACTTC
>TRBJ2-2|TRBV19|TRBD2|.
CASKGGTNTGELFF
TGTGCCAGTAAGGGAGGGACCAACACCGGGGAGCTGTTTTTT
>TRBJ1-4|TRBV28|.|once
CASSSRDRPTNEKLFF
TGTGCCAGCAGTTCCCGAGACAGGCCAACTAATGAAAAACTGTTTTTT
>TRBJ2-1|TRBV10-2|.|once
CASSEGGEQFF
TGCGCCAGCAGTGAAGGCGGTGAGCAGTTCTTC
>TRBJ1-3|TRBV5-1|.|.
CASSFGRGNTIYF
TGCGCCAGCAGCTTTGGCCGTGGAAACACCATATATTTT
>TRBJ1-1|TRBV7-9|TRBD1|.
CASSSHRARDRGEAFF
TGTGCCAGCAGCTCACATCGAGCTCGGGACAGGGGTGAAGCTTTCTTT
>TRBJ1-5|TRBV19|TRBD1|.
CASSAPGQGAGQPQHF
TGTGCCAGTAGTGCACCGGGACAGGGGGCGGGTCAGCCCCAGCATTTT
>TRBJ1-2|TRBV7-2|TRBD1|.
CASSLETGGGYGYTF
TGTGCCAGCAGCTTAGAGACAGGGGGAGGCTATGGCTACACCTTC
>TRBJ2-1|TRBV5-6|TRBD2|.
CASSLGLAGGNEQFF
TGTGCCAGCAGCTTGGGACTAGCGGGTGGCAATGAGCAGTTCTTC
>TRBJ2-7|TRBV5-4|.|.
CASSLGGGVYEQYF
TGTGCCAGCAGCTTGGGGGGCGGGGTCTACGAGCAGTACTTC
>TRBJ2-2|TRBV19|.|.
CASRPRVTGELFF
TGTGCCAGTAGGCCCAGGGTCACCGGGGAGCTGTTTTTT
>TRBJ2-5|TRBV5-6|TRBD1|.
CASSLVGQGLETQYF
TGTGCCAGCAGCTTGGTGGGACAGGGGCTGGAGACCCAGTACTTC
>TRBJ2-7|TRBV5-1|.|few
CASSLKYGALNEQYF
TGCGCCAGCAGCTTAAAGTATGGGGCGCTTAACGAGCAGTACTTC
>TRBJ2-5|TRBV5-5|.|.
CASSLQTYQETQYF
TGTGCCAGCAGCTTACAGACCTACCAAGAGACCCAGTACTTC
>TRBJ1-4|TRBV7-9|TRBD1|few
CASSSQTGGVEKLFF
TGTGCCAGCAGCTCCCAGACAGGGGGCGTTGAAAAACTGTTTTTT
>TRBJ1-1|TRBV15|.|.
CATSNFAYSRAFF
TGTGCCACTAGCAATTTTGCGTACTCCCGGGCTTTCTTT
>TRBJ2-7|TRBV5-1|.|.
CASSLVAGASSYEQYF
TGCGCCAGCAGCTTGGTTGCTGGGGCCAGCTCCTACGAGCAGTACTTC
>TRBJ2-1|TRBV19|TRBD2|.
CASSKFRETSGTSNEQFF
TGTGCCAGTAGTAAATTCAGGGAAACTAGCGGGACTTCCAATGAGCAGTTCTTC
>TRBJ2-7|TRBV11-2|.|.
CASSLYRGQLYEQYF
TGTGCCAGCAGCCTATACCGGGGACAACTCTACGAGCAGTACTTC
>TRBJ1-4|TRBV15|.|.
CATSAPHGGTNEKLFF
TGTGCCACCAGCGCCCCCCATGGGGGCACTAATGAAAAACTGTTTTTT
>TRBJ2-3|TRBV28|TRBD2|.
CASSSTLAVGSDTQYF
TGTGCCAGCAGTTCCACACTAGCGGTGGGATCAGATACGCAGTATTTT
>TRBJ1-3|TRBV28|.|.
CASSPTGGKLSGNTIYF
TGTGCCAGCAGTCCGACCGGGGGGAAGCTCTCTGGAAACACCATATATTTT
>TRBJ2-5|TRBV19|.|.
CASSIGGRQETQYF
TGTGCCAGTAGTATCGGGGGGCGGCAAGAGACCCAGTACTTC
>TRBJ2-1|TRBV7-2|.|.
CASSPGWVEQFF
TGTGCCAGCAGCCCGGGATGGGTTGAGCAGTTCTTC
>TRBJ1-1|TRBV7-9|.|.
CASSYAGGSNTEAFF
TGTGCCAGCAGCTACGCCGGTGGGAGTAACACTGAAGCTTTCTTT
>TRBJ2-1|TRBV28|TRBD2|.
CASSLPSGTSGSYEQFF
TGTGCCAGCAGTTTACCATCAGGGACTAGCGGGAGTTATGAGCAGTTCTTC
>TRBJ2-3|TRBV28|.|.
CASTMTGTDTQYF
TGTGCCAGCACAATGACAGGCACAGATACGCAGTATTTT
>TRBJ2-7|TRBV6-5|.|.
CASRSVYEQYF
TGTGCCAGCAGATCCGTGTACGAGCAGTACTTC
>TRBJ2-7|TRBV2|.|few
CASSEAMGDQHKQYF
TGTGCCAGCAGTGAAGCGATGGGCGATCAACATAAGCAGTACTTC
>TRBJ2-1|TRBV25-1|TRBD1|.
CASSAQGAWNEQFF
TGTGCCAGCAGTGCCCAGGGGGCTTGGAATGAGCAGTTCTTC
>TRBJ2-7|TRBV21-1|.|once
CASSHINRARDTAYEQYF
TGTGCCAGCAGCCACATAAATAGGGCCCGGGACACAGCCTACGAGCAGTACTTC
>TRBJ1-1|TRBV11-2|TRBD1|.
CASRDRDRGDTEAFF
TGTGCCAGCAGGGACCGGGACAGGGGTGACACTGAAGCTTTCTTT
>TRBJ2-3|TRBV5-1|TRBD2|few
CASSKPGGNTQYF
TGCGCCAGCAGCAAGCCGGGAGGGAATACGCAGTATTTT
>TRBJ1-4|TRBV28|.|.
CASSLSANTGWPNEKLFF
TGTGCCAGCAGTTTATCGGCGAACACAGGGTGGCCTAATGAAAAACTGTTTTTT
>TRBJ2-1|TRBV5-1|TRBD1|.
CASSLAVRQGSGQFF
TGCGCCAGCAGCTTGGCCGTGAGACAGGGGTCCGGGCAGTTCTTC
>TRBJ1-1|TRBV28|.|.
CASSPFTRANTEAFF
TGTGCCAGCAGCCCCTTTACGAGGGCGAACACTGAAGCTTTCTTT
>TRBJ2-1|TRBV9|.|.
CASSPDQRASYNEQFF
TGTGCCAGCAGCCCCGACCAGCGGGCGTCCTACAATGAGCAGTTCTTC
>TRBJ2-1|TRBV18|TRBD1|once
CASSPLGQANEQFF
TGTGCCAGCTCACCACTAGGACAGGCCAATGAGCAGTTCTTC